This T cell receptor beta chain emerged from a study of OX40 agonist ivuxolimab in advanced cancers. Study background: Dose-escalation patients were diagnosed with hepatocellular carcinoma, melanoma, renal cell cancer or head and neck cancer.

This table comes from immunoSEQ multiplex PCR, and its TCRdb copy is limited to in-frame clones, with some not included. Among about 73,000 clones listed, about 85% were seen once. CDR1 is SGHTA, CDR2 FQGNSA, per germline. The CDR3 runs 15 residues. Losses at the gene ends were 5 bases for V and 2 bases for J; bases not matched to a gene: 5. Autoimmune disease history or systemic immunosuppression led to patient exclusion. The table lists this clone with a count of one. The chain couples TRBV7-2 to TRBJ1-5; 8 nucleotides agree with TRBD1. Here the sequenced sample was CD4+ or CD8+ T cells sorted from blood, taken in a trial of the OX40 agonist ivuxolimab. The receptor comes from an adult with an advanced solid tumor such as melanoma, head and neck, liver or kidney cancer. The CDR3 is CASSIETGGNQPQHF. CDR3 DNA sequence: TGTGCCAGCAGCATCGAGACAGGGGGCAATCAGCCCCAGCATTTT.